This TCR beta chain was obtained from a study of response to subunit inactivated influenza vaccine. Notes on the study in general: Authors suggested few new T cells are recruited by each seasonal influenza vaccination.

V was shortened by 1 base and J by 0 bases, with 6 bases between the two germline ends. Looked up from germline, CDR1 is KGHDR and CDR2 is SFDVKD. CDR3 length: 15 residues. TCRdb used MiXCR to reprocess the RT-PCR reads, holding one entry per CDR3 protein. Found here are a few hundred thousand distinct CDR3 sequences, just over 20% of them singletons; the top ten hold 9.5% to 13%. Comments on this clonotype: Its antigen is as yet unknown.

The sequences come from PBMCs from blood, collected less than 22 months after vaccination. The TCR sequence derives from a man aged 50 to 69 who received an inactivated influenza vaccine. This chain joins TRBV24-1 and TRBJ2-1; D gene unclear. The CDR3 DNA reads TGTGCCACCAGTGATTTTGGTAGCTCCTACAATGAGCAGTTCTTC. This translates into CATSDFGSSYNEQFF.